Each of the 28 T cell receptor beta chains below was sequenced from the same sample in a study of blood T cell repertoires in COVID-19. Measured with immunoSEQ multiplex PCR; TCRdb has only the in-frame clones, and not every one. The data hold 140,000 or so clones, with around 83% observed a single time. Sequenced sample: PBMCs or T cells enriched from blood (not recorded which). The receptors here all came from a man aged 50-60 years who had recovered from COVID-19.

In this sample, this clone turned up a few times. The chain carries TRBV15 and TRBJ1-6; 9 bases map to TRBD1. This CDR3 is built from 17 residues. Germline CDR1 reads LNHNV; CDR2 reads YYDKDF (reference sequence). Losses at the gene ends were 0 bases for V and 10 bases for J; bases not matched to a gene: 10. CDR3 protein: CATSRDYPGQGLSPLHF. The DNA of the CDR3 is TGTGCCACCAGCAGAGATTATCCGGGACAGGGTCTATCACCCCTCCACTTT.

The chain has TRBV27 and TRBJ1-2; possibly TRBD1 for D (5 bases). The germline gives CDR1 MNHEY, CDR2 SMNVEV (reference sequence). The CDR3 contains 13 residues. V gave up 3 bases and J gave up 4 bases, with 9 bases separating them. CDR3 residues: CASSFAGSYGYTF. CDR3 sequence (DNA): TGTGCCAGCAGTTTTGCAGGGTCCTATGGCTACACCTTC.

The V and J genes are TRBV6-5 and TRBJ1-4; a possible D gene is TRBD1 (5 bases). CDR1 is MNHEY, CDR2 SVGAGI, per germline. With 6 bases removed from V and 4 bases from J, the gap between germline ends came to 15 bases. This CDR3 is 15 amino acids long. The CDR3 sequence: CASRPGSDYNEKLFF. Here the CDR3 DNA reads TGTGCCAGCAGGCCAGGGTCGGACTATAATGAAAAACTGTTTTTT.

The chain uses TRBV7-2 and TRBJ2-1; 8 bases match TRBD1. Trimming cost V 1 base and J 7 bases; bases outside gene matches: 3. The V gene's germline CDR1 is SGHTA and CDR2 FQGNSA. This CDR3 region has 14 residues. CDR3 loop: CASSLGTGINEQFF. The CDR3 bases are TGTGCCAGCAGCTTAGGGACAGGGATAAATGAGCAGTTCTTC. Looking up the rest from reference TRBV7-2 and TRBJ2-1 gives the full variable domain: GAGVSQSPSNKVTEKGKDVELRCDPISGHTALYWYRQSLGQGLEFLIYFQGNSAPDKSGLPSDRFSAERTGGSVSTLTIQRTQQEDSAVYLCASSLGTGINEQFFGPGTRLTVL.

This chain connects TRBV19 to TRBJ2-7, with 7 bases identical to TRBD2. CDR3 size: 15 residues. After removal of 1 base from V and 4 bases from J, the junction contained 7 bases not matched to a gene. Germline CDR1 and CDR2: LNHDA and SQIVND (reference sequence). CDR3 loop: CASSIAKRGGYEQYF. For the CDR3, the DNA is TGTGCCAGTAGTATAGCGAAGAGGGGAGGGTACGAGCAGTACTTC.

The chain links TRBV12-3 or TRBV12-4 to TRBJ2-1; TRBD1 agrees at 7 bases. The V and J ends lost 7 bases and 9 bases, in that order; junction bases with no gene match: 9. This CDR3 is built from 13 residues. The CDR3 loop reads CASNPATGSEQFF. CDR3 DNA sequence: TGTGCCAGCAATCCCGCGACAGGGAGTGAGCAGTTCTTC.

This clone turned up a few times. The chain links TRBV4-3 to TRBJ2-2, with D possibly being TRBD1 (5 bases). The CDR3 loop spans 14 amino acids. The ends were cut back, 1 base at V and 9 bases at J, with 12 bases in the middle. Germline CDR1 is LGHNA and CDR2 is YSLEER. The CDR3 nucleotides read TGCGCCAGCAGCCAAGGGGGCGGCGAGCGGGAGCTGTTTTTT. It encodes CASSQGGGERELFF.

The rearrangement links TRBV29-1 to TRBJ2-7; TRBD1 agrees at 7 bases. The CDR3 is 11 residues long. The germline CDR1 and CDR2 sequences are SQVTM and ANQGSEA. V shed 6 bases and J 6 bases; nucleotides not matched to a gene: 5. DNA for the CDR3: TGCAGCGTCCGACAGGGACCCGAGCAGTACTTC. Translating it yields CSVRQGPEQYF.

The gene calls are TRBV30 and TRBJ1-2, with a possible D match to TRBD1 (6 bases). The CDR3 runs 12 residues. In germline, CDR1 is GTSNPN, CDR2 SVGIG (reference sequence). V lost 4 bases and J lost 2, with 8 bases in between. The DNA of the CDR3 is TGTGCCTGGACCACAGGGAACTATGGCTACACCTTC. Encoded protein: CAWTTGNYGYTF.

The chain carries TRBV19 and TRBJ2-4; D gene ambiguous. Trimming shortened V by 5 bases and J by 1 base, and 9 bases separated the two germline ends. CDR3 size: 14 residues. Looked up from germline, CDR1 is LNHDA and CDR2 is SQIVND (reference sequence). The CDR3 reads CASSAVLAKNIQYF. The CDR3 region has the DNA TGTGCCAGTAGTGCGGTGTTGGCCAAAAACATTCAGTACTTC.

The J gene is TRBJ2-5, the V gene TRBV11-3; perhaps TRBD1 as D (5 bases). CDR3 length: 14 residues. Germline CDR1 is SGHNT and CDR2 is YENEEA. V shed 5 bases and J shed 3 bases, with 13 bases lying between them. The chain's CDR3 is CASSRDSSEETQYF. Here the CDR3 DNA reads TGTGCCAGCAGCCGTGACAGTTCCGAAGAGACCCAGTACTTC. The variable domain in full, with the rest retrieved from reference TRBV11-3 and TRBJ2-5, is EAGVVQSPRYKIIEKKQPVAFWCNPISGHNTLYWYLQNLGQGPELLIRYENEEAVDDSQLPKDRFSAERLKGVDSTLKIQPAELGDSAVYLCASSRDSSEETQYFGPGTRLLVL.

The V gene is TRBV9, the J gene TRBJ2-3, with 7 bases aligning to TRBD1. V shed 0 bases and J 4 bases; nucleotides not matched to a gene: 11. Germline V gives CDR1 SGDLS, CDR2 YYNGEE. The CDR3 totals 17 residues. CDR3 bases: TGTGCCAGCAGCGTAGACCCCACAGGGGAGAGCCCAGATACGCAGTATTTT. It is translated as CASSVDPTGESPDTQYF.

The chain is built from TRBV15 and TRBJ2-7; 8 bases agree with TRBD1. This CDR3 is built from 14 residues. Germline values: CDR1 LNHNV, CDR2 YYDKDF (reference sequence). V was clipped by 0 bases and J by 3 bases; unmatched bases: 1. In nucleotides, the CDR3 is TGTGCCACCAGCAGAGATACAGGGGGCTACGAGCAGTACTTC. Amino acid sequence: CATSRDTGGYEQYF.

The V and J genes are TRBV5-1 and TRBJ2-1; TRBD1 matches 8 bases. V was pared by 2 bases and J by 1 base, with 2 bases of the junction left unmatched. CDR3 size: 15 residues. Germline CDR1 SGHRS, CDR2 YFSETQ. The CDR3 nucleotides are TGCGCCAGCAGCTTCGGGACAGGATCCTACAATGAGCAGTTCTTC. Residues: CASSFGTGSYNEQFF.

The chain uses TRBV24-1 and TRBJ2-1, with 11 bases identical to TRBD2. The CDR3 consists of 16 residues. V shed 1 base and J 6 bases; nucleotides not matched to a gene: 4. Germline assignment: CDR1 KGHDR and CDR2 SFDVKD. The DNA of the CDR3 is TGTGCCACCAGTGATTTAGCCCTAGCGGGGGGCAATGAGCAGTTCTTC. Its translation is CATSDLALAGGNEQFF.

The sample holds one count of this clone. This chain connects TRBV30 to TRBJ1-5; 7 nucleotides agree with TRBD1. Per germline, CDR1 GTSNPN and CDR2 SVGIG (reference sequence). The CDR3 extends over 13 amino acids. V was pared by 5 bases and J by 7 bases, with 8 bases of the junction left unmatched. CDR3 sequence (DNA): TGTGCCTGGTCGAGACAGGGTCCGCAGCCCCAGCATTTT. Translated, it gives CAWSRQGPQPQHF.

The chain is built from TRBV7-9 and TRBJ2-5; 9 bases align to TRBD1. Trimming at V came to 5 bases and at J to 7 bases, leaving 8 bases not matched to a gene. The CDR3 is made up of 14 amino acids. Germline-derived CDR1 and CDR2 are SEHNR and FQNEAQ (reference sequence). CDR3 residues: CASSLPGQGVTQYF. CDR3 nucleotides: TGTGCCAGCAGCCTACCGGGACAGGGTGTGACCCAGTACTTC.

The rearrangement links TRBV19 to TRBJ2-1; 11 nucleotides agree with TRBD2. The CDR3 contains 15 residues. Losses at the gene ends were 11 bases for V and 9 bases for J; bases not matched to a gene: 15. In germline, CDR1 is LNHDA, CDR2 SQIVND (reference sequence). Here the CDR3 DNA reads TGTGCCTCCGACGGATTTAGCGGGGGGGCGAGTGAGCAGTTCTTC. It yields the protein CASDGFSGGASEQFF.

The chain employs TRBV7-2 and TRBJ1-4; D is undetermined. The CDR3 loop spans 14 amino acids. The ends were cut back, 6 bases at V and 0 bases at J, with 8 bases in the middle. CDR1 is SGHTA, CDR2 FQGNSA, per germline. In DNA form, the CDR3 reads TGTGCCAGCAGTCCCCGTGCAACTAATGAAAAACTGTTTTTT. Residues: CASSPRATNEKLFF.

The chain carries TRBV18 and TRBJ1-3, with D maybe TRBD1 (5 bases). CDR3 size: 15 residues. V lost 2 bases, J lost 2 bases, and 10 bases lay in between. Per germline, CDR1 KGHSH and CDR2 LQKENI. The CDR3 loop is CASSPVSGAGNTIYF. The CDR3 DNA sequence: TGTGCCAGCTCACCAGTCTCGGGGGCTGGAAACACCATATATTTT.

V usage is TRBV5-4 and J usage is TRBJ2-7, with 10 bases fitting TRBD2. With 2 bases clipped from V and 7 bases from J, the junction kept 3 bases outside the gene matches. The V gene's germline CDR1 is SGHNT and CDR2 YYREEE (reference sequence). The CDR3 has 13 residues. The CDR3 here is CASSLEAGGEQYF. DNA of the CDR3: TGTGCCAGCAGCTTAGAAGCGGGGGGGGAGCAGTACTTC.

The rearrangement links TRBV7-9 to TRBJ1-2; tentatively, D is TRBD1 (5 bases). The CDR3 length is 11 residues. Trimming cost V 5 bases and J 8 bases, with 9 bases left between them. Germline V gene sequence: CDR1 SEHNR, CDR2 FQNEAQ (reference sequence). The CDR3: CASSADRGYTF. The CDR3 DNA sequence: TGTGCCAGCAGCGCAGACAGAGGCTACACCTTC.

The genes are TRBV27 and TRBJ2-4, with TRBD1 matching 7 bases. CDR3 length: 14 amino acids. Germline CDR1 is MNHEY and CDR2 is SMNVEV (reference sequence). The J segment lost 4 bases and the V segment lost 6 bases, leaving 6 bases of the junction unmatched. The CDR3 nucleotides read TGTGCCAGCAGCGCAGGGGGACCAAAAAACATTCAGTACTTC. It translates to CASSAGGPKNIQYF.

The chain links TRBV9 to TRBJ2-6, with D possibly TRBD1 on 6 matching bases. The CDR3 runs to 16 residues. Trimming cost V 4 bases and J 0 bases, with 11 bases left between them. Looked up from germline, CDR1 is SGDLS and CDR2 is YYNGEE. CDR3 DNA: TGTGCCAGCAGCTCATTGGACAGCTCTGGGGCCAACGTCCTGACTTTC. As protein: CASSSLDSSGANVLTF.

This clone was counted a few times. The chain joins TRBV5-1 to TRBJ1-5; no clear D. V was cut by 4 bases and J by 3 bases, with 8 bases left in between. Germline V gene data show CDR1 as SGHRS and CDR2 as YFSETQ. CDR3 length equals 13 residues. This chain's CDR3 is CASSPSINQPQHF. The CDR3 nucleotides are TGCGCCAGCAGCCCGTCTATCAATCAGCCCCAGCATTTT.

The gene calls are TRBV19 and TRBJ2-7; 7 nucleotides align to TRBD1. The CDR3 extends over 17 amino acids. CDR1 is LNHDA, CDR2 SQIVND, per germline (reference sequence). J gave up 0 bases and V 4 bases, and 12 bases lay outside the gene matches. The CDR3 DNA reads TGTGCCAGTAGTACAAGTCCGGGACAGAGTACCTCCTACGAGCAGTACTTC. Protein: CASSTSPGQSTSYEQYF.

The chain is built from TRBV3-1 (or the pseudogene TRBV3-2) and TRBJ2-7; 8 nucleotides agree with TRBD1. Trimming removed 1 base from V and 3 bases from J; junction bases left unmatched: 5. The CDR3 has 15 residues. Germline loops: CDR1 LGHDT, CDR2 YNNKEL (reference sequence). The chain's CDR3 is CASSQGPGGNYEQYF. The CDR3 region has the DNA TGTGCCAGCAGCCAAGGCCCAGGGGGCAACTACGAGCAGTACTTC.

The rearrangement uses TRBV3-1 (or the pseudogene TRBV3-2) and TRBJ1-2; 7 nucleotides align to TRBD1. The germline V gene has CDR1 LGHDT and CDR2 YNNKEL (reference sequence). The CDR3 totals 15 residues. V lost 5 bases to trimming and J lost 2 bases; unmatched junction nucleotides: 8. The CDR3, as DNA: TGTGCCAGCAGCTACTGGGACAGAAAGAACTATGGCTACACCTTC. Encoded protein: CASSYWDRKNYGYTF.